This entry features one T cell receptor (beta chain) sequence. As yet, its antigen is unknown. This sample is drawn from a study of T-cell reconstitution after alpha-beta-depleted transplantation in children. Findings of the study overall: Several hundred expanded graft clones reportedly gave rise to the alpha-beta T cells present about two months after transplant. After one year, T-cell counts and TCRbeta diversity mostly came from new T cells.

With V trimmed by 5 bases and J by 9 bases, 11 bases remained unmatched. The length of the CDR3 is 16 residues. Germline CDR1 ENHRY, CDR2 SYGVKD. Library preparation (for TCRbeta) was performed with unique molecular identifiers. TCRdb reanalysed the PCR reads using MiXCR and keeps one entry per CDR3 protein. The sample has approximately 630,000 distinct CDR3 sequences; less than 15% are singletons. This receptor was taken from a girl aged 2 to 10 with congenital amegakaryocytic thrombocytopenia, due to receive a stem cell transplant. The sequences come from PBMCs, collected before TCRalphabeta/CD19-depleted stem cell transplant. This chain uses TRBV10-3 with TRBJ2-1; the match to TRBD2 covers 12 bases. This CDR3 is CAISPLLAGGEVEQFF. CDR3 in DNA: TGTGCCATCAGTCCCCTTCTAGCGGGAGGGGAAGTTGAGCAGTTCTTC.